The clone carrying this T cell receptor (beta chain) was seen only once. The antigen is not known. The CDR3 covers 14 residues. The V gene lost 5 bases and the J gene lost 7 bases, with 15 bases spanning the gap. CDR1 is PRHDT, CDR2 FYEKMQ, per germline (reference sequence). The data belong to a study of cytomegalovirus exposure and HLA in healthy donors. Study results and caveats: Later analysis demonstrated an association between a missense DCLRE1C variant and TCR beta V- and J-gene trimming.

PCR amplification relied on 60 Vbeta primers (plus 13 Jbeta primers). Original processing notes: A later analysis counted approximately 88 million unique TCR beta chains, around 10 million shared. Here immunoSEQ multiplex PCR was the method, and the copy in TCRdb shows in-frame clones only, minus some. V and J calls and clone size are given by that table; D and trimming were obtained from the DNA. The table lists 100,000 to 150,000 clones, around four fifths of them singletons. Sequenced material: PBMCs. V usage is TRBV13 and J usage is TRBJ2-1; D might be TRBD1 (6 bases). This TCR was sampled from a male donor in good health and CMV-seronegative. CDR3 sequence (DNA): TGTGCCAGCAGCCGTCACAGGGAGCGAAATGAGCAGTTCTTC. Encoded protein: CASSRHRERNEQFF.